These 18 T cell receptor beta chains originate from one sample sequenced in a study of immune evolution from preneoplasia to lung adenocarcinoma (dated by TCRdb to 2020 to 2022). Receptor amplification or capture employed the immunoSEQ multiplex PCR assay. Held by TCRdb, this immuneACCESS table contains in-frame sequences only and omits some clones. Under half of the omission traces to an unresolved V gene where checked; the cause of the rest is unknown. The sample table lists 9,000 to 13,000 clones, more than 70% of them with a count of one. The biggest ten clones account for roughly 1.6% of the sample. Sequenced input: FFPE minimally invasive lung adenocarcinoma tissue. Per the publication, the cell subset or site label means: micro-invasive lung adenocarcinoma (MIA). The receptor set was obtained from a person between 65 and 79 years old with lung adenocarcinoma.

The chain is built from TRBV7-3 and TRBJ1-2; weak D call: TRBD1 (5 bases). V gave up 4 bases and J gave up 0 bases, with 12 bases separating them. The CDR3 contains 15 residues. Germline V gene lookup returns CDR1 SGHTA and CDR2 FQGTGA. The chain's CDR3 is CASSSQGTANYGYTF. Here the CDR3 DNA reads TGTGCCAGCAGCTCCCAGGGTACAGCTAACTATGGCTACACCTTC.

CDR3 in DNA: TGTGCCAGCAGCTTAGTCGGACAGGGGTTTTACGAGCAGTACTTC. It translates to CASSLVGQGFYEQYF. This chain uses TRBV11-2 with TRBJ2-7; TRBD1 matches 9 bases. Germline V gene sequence: CDR1 SGHAT, CDR2 FQNNGV. V shed 1 base and J 4 bases; nucleotides not matched to a gene: 5. The CDR3 has 15 residues.

CDR3 amino acids: CAWSIRAGLSGANVLTF. CDR3 nucleotides: TGTGCCTGGAGTATTAGGGCAGGTCTCTCTGGGGCCAACGTCCTGACTTTC. J is TRBJ2-6 and V is TRBV30; no clear D. CDR3 length equals 17 residues. The V gene's germline CDR1 is GTSNPN and CDR2 SVGIG (reference sequence). V lost 2 bases, J lost 0 bases, and 14 bases lay in between.

This clone was picked up one time. J is TRBJ1-2 and V is TRBV11-2; D uncertain. Germline V gene sequence: CDR1 SGHAT, CDR2 FQNNGV. The CDR3 is made up of 11 amino acids. Trimming pared 4 bases from V and 7 bases from J, leaving 7 bases between. This chain's CDR3 is CASSSERGYTF. CDR3 nucleotide sequence: TGTGCCAGCAGCTCGGAACGTGGCTACACCTTC.

The V and J genes are TRBV5-1 and TRBJ2-2; D remains unclear. Germline V gene data show CDR1 as SGHRS and CDR2 as YFSETQ. The CDR3 runs to 18 residues. The V and J ends lost 0 bases and 3 bases respectively, with 18 bases between them. CDR3 nucleotides: TGCGCCAGCAGCTTGGTCTGGGGAAAATCCGATGACACCGGGGAGCTGTTTTTT. Translation: CASSLVWGKSDDTGELFF.

This rearrangement joins TRBV6-1 to TRBJ2-6; no clear D. Trimming removed 4 bases from V and 2 bases from J, with 18 bases in between. CDR1 MNHNS and CDR2 SASEGT come from the germline V gene. CDR3 length equals 18 residues. This chain's CDR3 is CASSVVGWALTGANVLTF. CDR3 nucleotides: TGTGCCAGCAGTGTAGTTGGATGGGCGCTAACTGGGGCCAACGTCCTGACTTTC.

CDR3 residues: CAWRRSDSSYEQYF. CDR3 DNA sequence: TGTGCCTGGAGGCGCTCGGACAGCTCCTACGAGCAGTACTTC. This chain uses TRBV30 with TRBJ2-7, with D perhaps matching TRBD1 (6 bases). CDR1 and CDR2 from the germline V gene are GTSNPN and SVGIG (reference sequence). The CDR3 is 14 amino acids. Trimming removed 3 bases at V and 0 bases at J, with 12 bases between. The entire variable domain, with the rest obtained from reference TRBV30 and TRBJ2-7, is as follows: SQTIHQWPATLVQPVGSPLSLECTVEGTSNPNLYWYRQAAGRGLQLLFYSVGIGQISSEVPQNLSASRPQDRQFILSSKKLLLSDSGFYLCAWRRSDSSYEQYFGPGTRLTVT.

This clone has just one count. The chain joins TRBV28 to TRBJ2-7; D uncertain. Germline V gene sequence: CDR1 MDHEN, CDR2 SYDVKM. Trimming cost V 6 bases and J 2 bases, with 5 bases left between them. The CDR3 is made up of 11 amino acids. CDR3 coding DNA: TGTGCCAGCAGGAGAGCCTACGAGCAGTACTTC. Residues: CASRRAYEQYF.

The rearrangement links TRBV19 to TRBJ2-1, with D hard to call. This CDR3 has 13 amino acids. Trimming removed 5 bases at V and 0 bases at J, with 5 bases between. Germline CDR1 and CDR2: LNHDA and SQIVND (reference sequence). The CDR3 DNA sequence: TGTGCCAGTAGTCCGCGCTCCTACAATGAGCAGTTCTTC. This translates into CASSPRSYNEQFF.

This clone has just a few counts. The chain is built from TRBV6-5 and TRBJ1-1; D may be TRBD1 (6 bases). The V gene's germline CDR1 is MNHEY and CDR2 SVGAGI. CDR3 length: 12 residues. Trimming took 5 bases from V and 10 from J, leaving 14 bases between them. CDR3 amino acids: CASSEQGTVAFF. The CDR3 bases are TGTGCCAGCAGTGAACAGGGAACGGTAGCTTTCTTT.

The gene calls are TRBV6-5 and TRBJ1-5, with 9 bases matching TRBD1. CDR3 length: 15 amino acids. The V and J ends lost 5 bases and 4 bases, in that order; junction bases with no gene match: 6. Germline values: CDR1 MNHEY, CDR2 SVGAGI. The chain's CDR3 is CASSGGTGRNQPQHF. Here the CDR3 DNA reads TGTGCCAGCAGTGGAGGGACAGGGAGGAATCAGCCCCAGCATTTT.

This clone was counted between two and nine times. This chain links TRBV7-8 with TRBJ2-2; no clear D. The CDR3 runs to 14 residues. The germline V gene has CDR1 SGHVS and CDR2 FQNEAQ. V lost 2 bases and J 3 bases, leaving 7 bases between the germline ends. CDR3 sequence reads: CASSLRTDTGELFF. The CDR3 DNA sequence: TGTGCCAGCAGCTTACGGACGGACACCGGGGAGCTGTTTTTT.

The chain couples TRBV19 to TRBJ1-2, with unresolved D. Trimming shortened V by 0 bases and J by 2 bases, and 7 bases separated the two germline ends. This CDR3 has 14 residues. Germline V gene lookup returns CDR1 LNHDA and CDR2 SQIVND (reference sequence). CDR3 in DNA: TGTGCCAGTAGTATAGATCACAGAAACTATGGCTACACCTTC. As protein: CASSIDHRNYGYTF.

This clone occurred a few times. The CDR3 coding sequence is TGTGCCAGCTCACCAGTCCAAGAGACCCAGTACTTC. Its translation is CASSPVQETQYF. V and J are TRBV18 and TRBJ2-5; D gene ambiguous. The CDR3 is made up of 12 amino acids. Per the germline V gene, CDR1 is KGHSH and CDR2 is LQKENI. The V end lost 2 bases, the J end lost 1 base, and 2 bases lay between the germline ends.

V gene TRBV5-1 combines with J gene TRBJ2-5; the D is unclear. Trimming stripped 1 base from V and 5 bases from J, with 6 bases between. CDR1 and CDR2 (germline): SGHRS, YFSETQ. The CDR3 runs to 12 residues. DNA for the CDR3: TGCGCCAGCAGCTTGAGGGTTGAGACCCAGTACTTC. Its translation: CASSLRVETQYF.

The chain recombines TRBV30 with TRBJ1-5; a weak D match, TRBD1 (5 bases). Trimming pared 0 bases from V and 2 bases from J, leaving 14 bases between. There are 16 residues in the CDR3. Germline CDR1 and CDR2: GTSNPN and SVGIG (reference sequence). The CDR3 loop is CAWSVRAGLGNQPQHF. The CDR3 nucleotides are TGTGCCTGGAGTGTACGGGCAGGGTTGGGCAATCAGCCCCAGCATTTT.

This clone was observed a handful of times. The genes are TRBV7-2 and TRBJ2-6; 10 bases match TRBD1. CDR1 and CDR2 (germline): SGHTA, FQGNSA. This CDR3 has 16 amino acids. With 4 bases clipped from V and 4 bases from J, the junction kept 4 bases outside the gene matches. CDR3: CASSSGQGRGANVLTF. The DNA for the CDR3 is TGTGCCAGCAGCTCGGGACAGGGGAGAGGGGCCAACGTCCTGACTTTC.

The rearrangement links TRBV27 to TRBJ2-1, with TRBD2 matching 7 bases. CDR1 and CDR2 from the germline V gene are MNHEY and SMNVEV (reference sequence). With V trimmed by 2 bases and J by 5 bases, 3 bases remained unmatched. There are 14 residues in the CDR3. The CDR3 here is CASSLGGGDNEQFF. The CDR3 DNA reads as TGTGCCAGCAGTTTAGGTGGGGGGGACAATGAGCAGTTCTTC.